These T cell receptor beta chains were read from a single sample in a study of STAT3 mutations in large granular lymphocyte leukemia. Produced via immunoSEQ multiplex PCR; TCRdb's table is partial and in-frame only. The sample yields fewer than 9,500 clones, 92% seen once. Sequences were obtained from peripheral blood mononuclear cells. All receptors derive from a man aged 55 to 69 with T-cell large granular lymphocyte leukemia. Some clones in this sample may be carry-over from other donors' samples. The CDR3 runs from the conserved cysteine through the conserved F or W. The D gene is left open where the match is weak. The size of a clone is reported for some rows only, either as once, few or many, or as a class for expanded clones.

CDR3 protein: CASSPGLAGGRHWETQYF; CDR3 DNA: TGTGCCAGCAGCCCAGGACTAGCGGGAGGAAGACACTGGGAGACCCAGTACTTC; J gene: TRBJ2-5; CDR3 length: 18; clone size: NA; D gene: TRBD2; V gene: TRBV7-2
CDR3 protein: CASNPPGANSPLHF; CDR3 DNA: TGTGCCAGCAATCCGCCCGGCGCCAATTCACCCCTCCACTTT; J gene: TRBJ1-6; CDR3 length: 14; clone size: NA; D gene: NA; V gene: TRBV28
CDR3 protein: CSFSVGQNTEAFF; CDR3 DNA: TGCAGCTTCTCAGTGGGACAGAACACTGAAGCTTTCTTT; J gene: TRBJ1-1; CDR3 length: 13; clone size: NA; D gene: NA; V gene: TRBV29-1
CDR3 protein: CASSPGERTDTQYF; CDR3 DNA: TGTGCCAGCAGCCCTGGGGAGCGCACAGATACGCAGTATTTT; J gene: TRBJ2-3; CDR3 length: 14; clone size: NA; D gene: NA; V gene: TRBV7-8
CDR3 protein: CATSQGGARGNTIYF; CDR3 DNA: TGTGCCACCTCACAGGGGGGCGCGAGGGGAAACACCATATATTTT; J gene: TRBJ1-3; CDR3 length: 15; clone size: NA; D gene: TRBD1; V gene: TRBV6-5
CDR3 protein: CASSLPDTGELFF; CDR3 DNA: TGTGCCAGCAGCTTACCGGACACCGGGGAGCTGTTTTTT; J gene: TRBJ2-2; CDR3 length: 13; clone size: NA; D gene: NA; V gene: TRBV11-3
CDR3 protein: CASSPLTGGEETQYF; CDR3 DNA: TGTGCCAGCAGCCCCCTTACAGGGGGCGAAGAGACCCAGTACTTC; J gene: TRBJ2-5; CDR3 length: 15; clone size: NA; D gene: TRBD1; V gene: TRBV14
CDR3 protein: CSARRSVEQYF; CDR3 DNA: TGCAGTGCTAGGAGGAGCGTCGAGCAGTACTTC; J gene: TRBJ2-7; CDR3 length: 11; clone size: NA; D gene: NA; V gene: TRBV20-1
CDR3 protein: CASSAVGGFSETQYF; CDR3 DNA: TGTGCCAGCAGCGCCGTGGGAGGGTTCTCAGAGACCCAGTACTTC; J gene: TRBJ2-5; CDR3 length: 15; clone size: NA; D gene: TRBD2; V gene: TRBV7-2
CDR3 protein: CASSLLAGGAELFF; CDR3 DNA: TGTGCCAGCAGCTTGTTAGCGGGGGGGGCGGAGCTGTTTTTT; J gene: TRBJ2-2; CDR3 length: 14; clone size: NA; D gene: TRBD2; V gene: TRBV5-5
CDR3 protein: CASSVEKGYNEQFF; CDR3 DNA: TGTGCCAGCAGCGTAGAAAAGGGGTACAATGAGCAGTTCTTC; J gene: TRBJ2-1; CDR3 length: 14; clone size: NA; D gene: NA; V gene: TRBV4-2
CDR3 protein: CSARSGDTQYF; CDR3 DNA: TGCAGTGCTAGATCGGGAGATACGCAGTATTTT; J gene: TRBJ2-3; CDR3 length: 11; clone size: NA; D gene: NA; V gene: TRBV20-1
CDR3 protein: CASSLEGVGYGYTF; CDR3 DNA: TGCGCCAGCAGCTTGGAAGGCGTGGGCTATGGCTACACCTTC; J gene: TRBJ1-2; CDR3 length: 14; clone size: NA; D gene: NA; V gene: TRBV5-1
CDR3 protein: CASSESGTSEQYF; CDR3 DNA: TGCGCCAGCAGTGAGTCGGGGACTAGCGAGCAGTACTTC; J gene: TRBJ2-7; CDR3 length: 13; clone size: NA; D gene: TRBD2; V gene: TRBV10-1
CDR3 protein: CASSGQGTYGYTF; CDR3 DNA: TGTGCCAGCAGCGGACAGGGGACCTATGGCTACACCTTC; J gene: TRBJ1-2; CDR3 length: 13; clone size: NA; D gene: TRBD1; V gene: TRBV7-2
CDR3 protein: CASSPRQGVETQYF; CDR3 DNA: TGTGCCAGTAGTCCAAGACAGGGGGTGGAGACCCAGTACTTC; J gene: TRBJ2-5; CDR3 length: 14; clone size: NA; D gene: TRBD1; V gene: TRBV19
CDR3 protein: CASRAGRGTEAFF; CDR3 DNA: TGTGCCAGCAGGGCGGGAAGAGGGACTGAAGCTTTCTTT; J gene: TRBJ1-1; CDR3 length: 13; clone size: NA; D gene: NA; V gene: TRBV6-5
CDR3 protein: CASSDGTGVHEQFF; CDR3 DNA: TGTGCCAGCAGTGATGGGACAGGGGTTCATGAGCAGTTCTTC; J gene: TRBJ2-1; CDR3 length: 14; clone size: NA; D gene: TRBD1; V gene: TRBV6-4
CDR3 protein: CACGQGPQETQYF; CDR3 DNA: TGTGCCTGCGGACAGGGGCCCCAAGAGACCCAGTACTTC; J gene: TRBJ2-5; CDR3 length: 13; clone size: NA; D gene: TRBD1; V gene: TRBV30
CDR3 protein: CASSPAGGTGGGKNIQYF; CDR3 DNA: TGCGCCAGCAGCCCTGCGGGAGGGACAGGTGGGGGCAAAAACATTCAGTACTTC; J gene: TRBJ2-4; CDR3 length: 18; clone size: NA; D gene: NA; V gene: TRBV5-1
CDR3 protein: CASSQGWGQYEQYF; CDR3 DNA: TGTGCCAGCAGCCAGGGATGGGGGCAATACGAGCAGTACTTC; J gene: TRBJ2-7; CDR3 length: 14; clone size: NA; D gene: NA; V gene: TRBV4-2
CDR3 protein: CASSKAPVGGGAFF; CDR3 DNA: TGTGCCAGCAGCAAAGCCCCCGTTGGGGGAGGAGCTTTCTTT; J gene: TRBJ1-1; CDR3 length: 14; clone size: few; D gene: NA; V gene: TRBV7-9
CDR3 protein: CASSRLGLYNEQFF; CDR3 DNA: TGTGCCAGCAGCCGCCTCGGACTCTACAATGAGCAGTTCTTC; J gene: TRBJ2-1; CDR3 length: 14; clone size: once; D gene: NA; V gene: TRBV7-9
CDR3 protein: CASSPLISYNEQFF; CDR3 DNA: TGTGCCAGCAGCCCTTTAATCTCCTACAATGAGCAGTTCTTC; J gene: TRBJ2-1; CDR3 length: 14; clone size: NA; D gene: NA; V gene: TRBV14
CDR3 protein: CASSITGGNQPQHF; CDR3 DNA: TGTGCCAGTTCCATAACAGGGGGCAATCAGCCCCAGCATTTT; J gene: TRBJ1-5; CDR3 length: 14; clone size: NA; D gene: TRBD1; V gene: TRBV19
CDR3 protein: CASSLTTRYGYTF; CDR3 DNA: TGTGCCAGCAGTTTAACGACCAGATATGGCTACACCTTC; J gene: TRBJ1-2; CDR3 length: 13; clone size: NA; D gene: NA; V gene: TRBV28
CDR3 protein: CASSLRNEQFF; CDR3 DNA: TGTGCCAGCAGTCTCCGCAATGAGCAGTTCTTC; J gene: TRBJ2-1; CDR3 length: 11; clone size: NA; D gene: NA; V gene: TRBV25-1
CDR3 protein: CASSFGGSVGNEQFF; CDR3 DNA: TGTGCCAGCAGTTTTGGGGGGTCGGTCGGCAATGAGCAGTTCTTC; J gene: TRBJ2-1; CDR3 length: 15; clone size: NA; D gene: NA; V gene: TRBV27
CDR3 protein: CASSSTGTVQETQYF; CDR3 DNA: TGCGCCAGCAGCTCAACCGGGACAGTCCAAGAGACCCAGTACTTC; J gene: TRBJ2-5; CDR3 length: 15; clone size: NA; D gene: TRBD1; V gene: TRBV5-1
CDR3 protein: CASSRRATENEQFF; CDR3 DNA: TGTGCCAGCAGCCGAAGAGCCACTGAGAATGAGCAGTTCTTC; J gene: TRBJ2-1; CDR3 length: 14; clone size: NA; D gene: NA; V gene: TRBV4-2
CDR3 protein: CASSLVRNYEQYF; CDR3 DNA: TGTGCCAGCAGCTTAGTCCGGAACTACGAGCAGTACTTC; J gene: TRBJ2-7; CDR3 length: 13; clone size: NA; D gene: NA; V gene: TRBV7-8
CDR3 protein: CASSHRQGAHTEAFF; CDR3 DNA: TGTGCCAGCAGCCATCGACAGGGGGCGCATACTGAAGCTTTCTTT; J gene: TRBJ1-1; CDR3 length: 15; clone size: few; D gene: TRBD1; V gene: TRBV7-9
CDR3 protein: CASSQDLARDTQYF; CDR3 DNA: TGCGCCAGCAGCCAAGATCTGGCCCGTGATACGCAGTATTTT; J gene: TRBJ2-3; CDR3 length: 14; clone size: NA; D gene: NA; V gene: TRBV4-1
CDR3 protein: CASSPWDSGRATYEQYF; CDR3 DNA: TGCGCCAGCAGCCCATGGGATAGCGGGAGGGCCACCTACGAGCAGTACTTC; J gene: TRBJ2-7; CDR3 length: 17; clone size: NA; D gene: TRBD2; V gene: TRBV4-1
CDR3 protein: CASSAGGRNTGELFF; CDR3 DNA: TGTGCCAGCAGCGCCGGGGGGCGGAACACCGGGGAGCTGTTTTTT; J gene: TRBJ2-2; CDR3 length: 15; clone size: NA; D gene: NA; V gene: TRBV9
CDR3 protein: CASSYTGGVAEAFF; CDR3 DNA: TGTGCCAGCAGTTACACGGGGGGTGTTGCTGAAGCTTTCTTT; J gene: TRBJ1-1; CDR3 length: 14; clone size: NA; D gene: NA; V gene: TRBV6-5